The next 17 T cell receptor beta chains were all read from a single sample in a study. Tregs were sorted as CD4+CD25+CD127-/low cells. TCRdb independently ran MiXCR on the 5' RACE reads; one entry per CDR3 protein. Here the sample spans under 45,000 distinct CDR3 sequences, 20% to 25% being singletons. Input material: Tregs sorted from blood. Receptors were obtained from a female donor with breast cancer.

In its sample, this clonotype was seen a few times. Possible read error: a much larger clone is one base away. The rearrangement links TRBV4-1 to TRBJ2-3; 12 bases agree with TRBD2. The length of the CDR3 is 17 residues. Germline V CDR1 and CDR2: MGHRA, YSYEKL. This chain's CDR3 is CAGSQVPLAGGTDTQYF. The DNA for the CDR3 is TGCGCCGGCAGCCAAGTCCCACTAGCGGGAGGTACAGATACGCAGTATTTT.

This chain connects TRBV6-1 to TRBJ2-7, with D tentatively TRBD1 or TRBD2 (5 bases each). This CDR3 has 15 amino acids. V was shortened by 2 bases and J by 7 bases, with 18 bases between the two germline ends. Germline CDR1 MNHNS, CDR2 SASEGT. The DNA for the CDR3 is TGTGCCAGCAGTGAACTCACAGGTCCCCGGGGAGAGCAGTACTTC. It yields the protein CASSELTGPRGEQYF.

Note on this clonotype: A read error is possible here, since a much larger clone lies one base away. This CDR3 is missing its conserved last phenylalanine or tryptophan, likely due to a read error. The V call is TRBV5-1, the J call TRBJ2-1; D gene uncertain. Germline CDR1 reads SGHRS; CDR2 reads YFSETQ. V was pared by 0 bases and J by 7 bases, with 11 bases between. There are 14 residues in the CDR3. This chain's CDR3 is CASSLGPSENEQFS. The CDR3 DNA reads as TGCGCCAGCAGCTTGGGACCATCGGAAAATGAGCAGTTCTCC.

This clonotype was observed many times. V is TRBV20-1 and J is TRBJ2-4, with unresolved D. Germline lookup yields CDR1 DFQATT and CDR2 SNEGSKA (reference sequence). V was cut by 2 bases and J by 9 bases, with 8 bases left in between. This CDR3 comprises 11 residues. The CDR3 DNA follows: TGCAGTGCTAGACACCGCGGCATTCAGTACTTC. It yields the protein CSARHRGIQYF.

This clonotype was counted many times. The CDR3 sequence is CASSLGPNQPQHF. CDR3 nucleotide sequence: TGTGCCAGCAGCTTAGGGCCCAATCAGCCCCAGCATTTT. The chain links TRBV7-9 to TRBJ1-5; D unresolved. CDR3 size: 13 residues. Germline lookup yields CDR1 SEHNR and CDR2 FQNEAQ (reference sequence). Trimming removed 1 base at V and 3 bases at J, with 4 bases between.

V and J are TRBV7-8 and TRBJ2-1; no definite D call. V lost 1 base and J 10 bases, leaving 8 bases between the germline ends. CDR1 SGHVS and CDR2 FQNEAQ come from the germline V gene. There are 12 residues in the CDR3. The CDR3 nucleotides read TGTGCCAGCAGCTTAGAGGCCCCGGAGCAGTTCTTC. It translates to CASSLEAPEQFF.

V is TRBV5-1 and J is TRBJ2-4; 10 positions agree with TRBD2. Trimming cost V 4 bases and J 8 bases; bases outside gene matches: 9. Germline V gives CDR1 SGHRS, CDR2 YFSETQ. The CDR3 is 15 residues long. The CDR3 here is CASSKGTSERDIQYF. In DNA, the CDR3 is TGCGCCAGCAGCAAGGGGACTAGCGAAAGGGACATTCAGTACTTC.

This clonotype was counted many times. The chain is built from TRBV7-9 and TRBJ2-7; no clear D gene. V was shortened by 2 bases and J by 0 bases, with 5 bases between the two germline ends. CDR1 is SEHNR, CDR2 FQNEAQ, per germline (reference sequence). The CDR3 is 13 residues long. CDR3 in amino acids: CASSLRTSYEQYF. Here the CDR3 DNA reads TGTGCCAGCAGCTTACGTACCTCCTACGAGCAGTACTTC.

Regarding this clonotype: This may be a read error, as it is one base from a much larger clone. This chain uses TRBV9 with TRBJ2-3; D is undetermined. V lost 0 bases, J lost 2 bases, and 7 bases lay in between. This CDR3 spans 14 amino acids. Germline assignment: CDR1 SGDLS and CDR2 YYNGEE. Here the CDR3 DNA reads TGTGCCAGCAGCGTAGATGCCTACACAGATACGCAGTATTTT. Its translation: CASSVDAYTDTQYF.

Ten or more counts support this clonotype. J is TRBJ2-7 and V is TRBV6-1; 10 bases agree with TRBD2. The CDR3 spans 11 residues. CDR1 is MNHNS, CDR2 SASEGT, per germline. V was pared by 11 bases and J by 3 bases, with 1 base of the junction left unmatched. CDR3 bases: TGTGCCTCTAGCGGGAGCTACGAGCAGTACTTC. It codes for CASSGSYEQYF.

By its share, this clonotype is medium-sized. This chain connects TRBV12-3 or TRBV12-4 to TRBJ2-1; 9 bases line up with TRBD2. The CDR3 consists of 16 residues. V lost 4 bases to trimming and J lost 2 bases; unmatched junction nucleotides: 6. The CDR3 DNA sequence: TGTGCCAGCAGTTCACAGACTAGCGGAACCTACAATGAGCAGTTCTTC. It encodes CASSSQTSGTYNEQFF.

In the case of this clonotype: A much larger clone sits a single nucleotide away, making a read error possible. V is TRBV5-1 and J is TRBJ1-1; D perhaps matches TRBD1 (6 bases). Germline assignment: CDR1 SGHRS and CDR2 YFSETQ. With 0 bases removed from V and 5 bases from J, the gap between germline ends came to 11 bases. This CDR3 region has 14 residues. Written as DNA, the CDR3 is TGCGCCAGCAGCTTGGTGGGGGCACCGACTGAAGCTTTCTTT. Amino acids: CASSLVGAPTEAFF.

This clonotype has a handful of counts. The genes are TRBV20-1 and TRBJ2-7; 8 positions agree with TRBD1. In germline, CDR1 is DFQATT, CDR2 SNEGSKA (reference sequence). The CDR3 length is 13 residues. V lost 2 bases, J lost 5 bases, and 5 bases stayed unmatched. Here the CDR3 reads CSARPPDRDEQYF. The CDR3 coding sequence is TGCAGTGCTAGACCGCCGGACAGGGACGAGCAGTACTTC.

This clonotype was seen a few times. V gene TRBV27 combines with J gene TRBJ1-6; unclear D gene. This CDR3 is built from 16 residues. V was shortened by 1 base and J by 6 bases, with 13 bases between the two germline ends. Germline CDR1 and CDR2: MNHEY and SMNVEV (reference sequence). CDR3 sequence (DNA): TGTGCCAGCAGTTTATTGCCCGGGCAGTTTAATTCACCCCTCCACTTT. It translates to CASSLLPGQFNSPLHF.

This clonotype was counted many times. CDR3: CAWSAGTGPGYTQYF. The CDR3, as DNA: TGTGCCTGGAGTGCCGGGACAGGGCCCGGGTATACGCAGTATTTT. The V call is TRBV30, the J call TRBJ2-3, with TRBD1 matching over 9 bases. The CDR3 is made up of 15 amino acids. Germline V CDR1 and CDR2: GTSNPN, SVGIG (reference sequence). V lost 1 base, J lost 7 bases, and 9 bases stayed unmatched.

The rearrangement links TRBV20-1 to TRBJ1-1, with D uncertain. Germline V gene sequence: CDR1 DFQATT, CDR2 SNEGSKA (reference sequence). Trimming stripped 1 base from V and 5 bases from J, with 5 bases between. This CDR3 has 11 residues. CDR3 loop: CSARGSTEAFF. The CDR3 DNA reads TGCAGTGCTAGAGGTTCTACTGAAGCTTTCTTT.

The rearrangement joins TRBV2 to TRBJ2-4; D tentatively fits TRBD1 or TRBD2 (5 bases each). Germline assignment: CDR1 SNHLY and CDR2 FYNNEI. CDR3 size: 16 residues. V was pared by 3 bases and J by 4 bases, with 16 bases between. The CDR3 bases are TGTGCCAGCAGTGAGGTCATCTCCGGGGCGAAAAACATTCAGTACTTC. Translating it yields CASSEVISGAKNIQYF.